These 28 T cell receptor beta chains share one sample of origin, sequenced in a study of response to subunit inactivated influenza vaccine. TCRdb fed the RT-PCR reads into MiXCR, producing one record per CDR3 protein. The sample yields about 780,000 distinct CDR3 sequences, approximately 17% seen once. This material consisted of PBMCs from blood, taken around 5 days after vaccination. These receptors all come from a man aged 50 to 60 who received an inactivated influenza vaccine.

The chain recombines TRBV11-2 with TRBJ2-1, with D possibly matching TRBD2 (6 bases). The ends were cut back, 8 bases at V and 6 bases at J, with 29 bases in the middle. Germline assignment: CDR1 SGHAT and CDR2 FQNNGV. This CDR3 has 18 amino acids. CDR3 residues: CASGPGLPRLVSSNEQFF. As DNA, the CDR3 is TGTGCCAGCGGTCCGGGGCTACCTAGACTAGTAAGCTCCAATGAGCAGTTCTTC.

This clonotype was picked up one time. The junction and the germline gene differ at one end; a read error may be behind it. This chain links TRBV11-2 with TRBJ2-1; no firm D call. The CDR3 totals 13 residues. CDR1 and CDR2 from the germline V gene are SGHAT and FQNNGV. As DNA, the CDR3 is TGTGCCAGCAGCTTAAGTAGAGTTGGCGCGCTGGGCTTC. Amino acids: CASSLSRVGALGF. Combining the CDR3 with reference TRBV11-2 and TRBJ2-1 gives the whole variable domain EAGVAQSPRYKIIEKRQSVAFWCNPISGHATLYWYQQILGQGPKLLIQFQNNGVVDDSQLPKDRFSAERLKGVDSTLKIQPAKLEDSAVYLCASSLSRVGALGFGPGTRLTVL.

The chain recombines TRBV7-2 with TRBJ1-2; D not certain. Deletions cut 3 bases from V and 0 bases from J, with 11 bases between. In germline, CDR1 is SGHTA, CDR2 FQGNSA. The CDR3 runs 15 residues. The CDR3 sequence is CASSFSGGTNYGYTF. The DNA for the CDR3 is TGTGCCAGCAGCTTTAGTGGAGGAACTAACTATGGCTACACCTTC. Together with reference TRBV7-2 and TRBJ1-2, the CDR3 gives the full variable domain: GAGVSQSPSNKVTEKGKDVELRCDPISGHTALYWYRQSLGQGLEFLIYFQGNSAPDKSGLPSDRFSAERTGGSVSTLTIQRTQQEDSAVYLCASSFSGGTNYGYTFGSGTRLTVV.

This clonotype appeared a few times. The chain uses TRBV6-5 and TRBJ2-4, with D hard to call. V was shortened by 2 bases and J by 3 bases, with 8 bases between the two germline ends. Germline CDR1 reads MNHEY; CDR2 reads SVGAGI. The CDR3 extends over 14 amino acids. In nucleotides, the CDR3 is TGTGCCAGCAGTTACATTTTTGGCAAAAACATTCAGTACTTC. Translating it yields CASSYIFGKNIQYF.

This clonotype was seen a handful of times. The rearrangement links TRBV6-2 or TRBV6-3 to TRBJ1-5, with D perhaps TRBD1 (6 bases). The CDR3 length is 13 residues. The V gene lost 6 bases and the J gene lost 2 bases, with 8 bases spanning the gap. The germline CDR1 and CDR2 sequences are MNHEY and SVGEGT. This chain's CDR3 is CASRDRRNQPQHF. The CDR3 DNA reads as TGTGCCAGCAGGGACAGACGCAATCAGCCCCAGCATTTT.

This clonotype has just a few counts. The V call is TRBV12-3 or TRBV12-4, the J call TRBJ1-3; the D is unclear. Trimming removed 7 bases from V and 0 bases from J, with 16 bases in between. The CDR3 covers 16 residues. CDR3 loop: CASTSRRRSSGNTIYF. The CDR3, as DNA: TGTGCCAGCACCTCTCGTCGGCGGAGCTCTGGAAACACCATATATTTT.

The chain couples TRBV12-3 or TRBV12-4 to TRBJ2-7, with 10 bases that match TRBD1. The CDR3 covers 21 residues. The trim removed 6 bases at V and 0 bases at J, leaving 23 bases unmatched. The CDR3, as DNA: TGTGCCAGCAGCTTTCGCACTGGCAGGGACAGGGGAAATCTGAGCTCCTACGAGCAGTACTTC. It translates to CASSFRTGRDRGNLSSYEQYF.

This chain links TRBV6-2 or TRBV6-3 with TRBJ2-1, with D perhaps matching TRBD1 (6 bases). Germline V gene data show CDR1 as MNHEY and CDR2 as SVGEGT. This CDR3 has 13 amino acids. V was pared by 2 bases and J by 9 bases, with 11 bases between. The CDR3 DNA is TGTGCCAGCAGTTACGTCCAGGACAGTGAGCAGTTCTTC. This gives the protein CASSYVQDSEQFF.

The chain employs TRBV21-1 and TRBJ2-1; the table's D call of TRBD1 was not tested on the DNA. TRBV21-1 represents a pseudogene. This CDR3 spans 16 amino acids. The CDR3 loop is CASSPGGTGDSNEQFF. The CDR3 DNA sequence: TGTGCCAGCAGCCCAGGTGGGACAGGGGATTCCAATGAGCAGTTCTTC.

This clonotype was seen a handful of times. The chain has TRBV29-1 and TRBJ2-1; no clear D gene. This CDR3 has 11 amino acids. Between the trimmed V and J ends, which lost 4 bases and 5 bases, there was a span of 6 bases. Looked up from germline, CDR1 is SQVTM and CDR2 is ANQGSEA. The CDR3 DNA is TGCAGCGTTGTTGGGGACAATGAGCAGTTCTTC. Protein product: CSVVGDNEQFF.

The chain is built from TRBV7-2 and TRBJ1-5, with TRBD1 matching 7 bases. The CDR3 spans 16 residues. Germline V gene sequence: CDR1 SGHTA, CDR2 FQGNSA. V lost 2 bases to trimming and J lost 10 bases; unmatched junction nucleotides: 14. The CDR3: CASSLTGARGLYPQHF. The CDR3 DNA follows: TGTGCCAGCAGCTTAACAGGGGCCCGAGGATTGTATCCCCAGCATTTT.

The chain uses TRBV7-2 and TRBJ2-3; 10 nucleotides agree with TRBD2. Germline CDR1 and CDR2: SGHTA and FQGNSA. CDR3 length equals 15 residues. V lost 4 bases to trimming and J lost 5 bases; unmatched junction nucleotides: 6. The DNA for the CDR3 is TGTGCCAGCAGCTCCCAGCGGGGGGGATTAGATACGCAGTATTTT. Encoded protein: CASSSQRGGLDTQYF.

This clonotype was seen at least ten times. The genes are TRBV12-3 or TRBV12-4 and TRBJ2-1; D is ambiguous. The V and J ends lost 8 bases and 4 bases respectively, with 9 bases between them. The length of the CDR3 is 12 residues. The CDR3 protein is CASQRLYNEQFF. Here the CDR3 DNA reads TGTGCCAGCCAGCGCCTATACAATGAGCAGTTCTTC.

This clonotype was found a few times. The J gene is TRBJ2-2, the V gene TRBV12-3 or TRBV12-4, with 9 bases fitting TRBD2. This CDR3 comprises 15 residues. V was clipped by 6 bases and J by 0 bases; unmatched bases: 2. This CDR3 is CASRVAGANTGELFF. In DNA, the CDR3 is TGTGCCAGCAGAGTAGCGGGGGCGAACACCGGGGAGCTGTTTTTT.

A few counts support this clonotype. V and J are TRBV29-1 and TRBJ2-4, with 8 bases identical to TRBD1. The CDR3 is 12 amino acids. Germline trimming cut 6 bases from V and 5 bases from J; bases unmatched to any gene: 3. Germline values: CDR1 SQVTM, CDR2 ANQGSEA. The CDR3 protein is CSVGQAENIQYF. CDR3 DNA sequence: TGCAGCGTGGGACAGGCGGAAAACATTCAGTACTTC.

This clonotype was seen a handful of times. This chain uses TRBV9 with TRBJ1-2; D is perhaps TRBD1 (5 bases). Between the trimmed V and J ends, which lost 3 bases and 5 bases, there was a span of 11 bases. The CDR3 spans 13 residues. From germline, CDR1 is SGDLS and CDR2 YYNGEE. The CDR3 is CASSEGRDYGYTF. CDR3 nucleotide sequence: TGTGCCAGCAGCGAGGGACGGGATTATGGCTACACCTTC.

This clonotype was seen at least ten times. The CDR3 bases are TGCAGTCCGATCCGGGCGACAGGAACCCACGAGCAGTACTTC. Protein: CSPIRATGTHEQYF. The chain couples TRBV20-1 to TRBJ2-7; the D gene is possibly TRBD1 (6 bases). The CDR3 runs to 14 residues. Germline V CDR1 and CDR2: DFQATT, SNEGSKA (reference sequence). The V gene lost 8 bases and the J gene lost 5 bases, with 22 bases spanning the gap.

This clonotype was counted a few times. This chain connects TRBV4-3 to TRBJ2-5; D call uncertain. There are 15 residues in the CDR3. Trimming stripped 1 base from V and 0 bases from J, with 9 bases between. Per germline, CDR1 LGHNA and CDR2 YSLEER. The CDR3 DNA follows: TGCGCCAGCAGCCAAGGGTGGACGGACCAAGAGACCCAGTACTTC. Amino acids: CASSQGWTDQETQYF.

V gene TRBV28 combines with J gene TRBJ2-7; D is unresolved. The CDR3 is 16 amino acids. Trimming removed 6 bases at V and 2 bases at J, with 20 bases between. Germline-derived CDR1 and CDR2 are MDHEN and SYDVKM. CDR3 bases: TGTGCCAGCAGACCCCCCGTCGGCCCTGGGACCTACGAGCAGTACTTC. Translated: CASRPPVGPGTYEQYF.

CDR3 bases: TGTGCCATCAGTGAGTCGGCGGTGGGCACAGATACGCAGTATTTT. Translated, it gives CAISESAVGTDTQYF. The chain uses TRBV10-3 and TRBJ2-3; no firm D call. Germline V gives CDR1 ENHRY, CDR2 SYGVKD. The CDR3 totals 15 residues. V was shortened by 0 bases and J by 1 base, with 8 bases between the two germline ends.

This clonotype was picked up one time. Here the CDR3 reads CASSYGLALTNEQFF. The CDR3 bases are TGTGCCAGCAGCTACGGTCTAGCGCTAACCAATGAGCAGTTCTTC. The genes are TRBV5-5 and TRBJ2-1; TRBD2 might be the D (6 bases). This CDR3 comprises 15 residues. The germline V gene encodes CDR1 SGHKS and CDR2 YYEKEE (reference sequence). Trimming removed 3 bases at V and 6 bases at J, with 16 bases between.

The CDR3 loop reads CSAQGGNQPQHF. CDR3 nucleotides: TGCAGCGCCCAGGGTGGCAATCAGCCCCAGCATTTT. This chain joins TRBV29-1 and TRBJ1-5; possibly TRBD1 for D (5 bases). The CDR3 consists of 12 residues. Looked up from germline, CDR1 is SQVTM and CDR2 is ANQGSEA. The ends were cut back, 7 bases at V and 2 bases at J, with 9 bases in the middle.

V usage is TRBV29-1 and J usage is TRBJ2-7; no clear D. Germline values: CDR1 SQVTM, CDR2 ANQGSEA. Trimming stripped 7 bases from V and 3 bases from J, with 16 bases between. The length of the CDR3 is 13 residues. The DNA for the CDR3 is TGCAGCGCTACGGGTCGTCTGAACTACGAGCAGTACTTC. This translates into CSATGRLNYEQYF.

The chain joins TRBV20-1 to TRBJ2-7; 8 bases fit TRBD2. Losses at the gene ends were 1 base for V and 4 bases for J; bases not matched to a gene: 6. This CDR3 has 14 residues. CDR1 is DFQATT and CDR2 is SNEGSKA in the germline V gene (reference sequence). CDR3 protein: CSARVQRGTYEQYF. The DNA of the CDR3 is TGCAGTGCTAGAGTACAGCGGGGGACTTACGAGCAGTACTTC.

The table lists this clonotype with a few counts. V and J are TRBV27 and TRBJ1-2, with D uncertain. This CDR3 has 16 amino acids. Per the germline V gene, CDR1 is MNHEY and CDR2 is SMNVEV (reference sequence). V was cut by 2 bases and J by 5 bases, with 18 bases left in between. The CDR3 region is CASSLRFGQRPYGYTF. As DNA, the CDR3 is TGTGCCAGCAGTTTAAGGTTCGGCCAGAGGCCGTATGGCTACACCTTC.

The CDR3 loop is CSARAIPPGDTEAFF. The CDR3, as DNA: TGCAGTGCTCGGGCCATTCCCCCCGGGGACACTGAAGCTTTCTTT. V gene TRBV20-1 combines with J gene TRBJ1-1; no reliable D call. Trimming shortened V by 5 bases and J by 3 bases, and 19 bases separated the two germline ends. This CDR3 comprises 15 residues. CDR1 and CDR2 (germline): DFQATT, SNEGSKA (reference sequence).

This CDR3 is CAISATGNTEAFF. The CDR3 DNA reads as TGTGCCATCAGCGCAACAGGGAACACTGAAGCTTTCTTT. The chain uses TRBV10-3 and TRBJ1-1; a weak D match, TRBD1 (5 bases). The CDR3 runs to 13 residues. V dropped 6 bases and J dropped 1 base, with 9 bases sitting between them. The germline CDR1 and CDR2 sequences are ENHRY and SYGVKD.

This clonotype was counted between two and nine times. The V call is TRBV3-1, the J call TRBJ1-2; D may be TRBD1 (6 bases). Germline V gene data show CDR1 as LGHDT and CDR2 as YNNKEL (reference sequence). The length of the CDR3 is 14 residues. V dropped 0 bases and J dropped 8 bases, with 13 bases sitting between them. CDR3 protein: CASSQDRGRGGYTF. In DNA form, the CDR3 reads TGTGCCAGCAGCCAAGACAGGGGTCGGGGGGGCTACACCTTC.